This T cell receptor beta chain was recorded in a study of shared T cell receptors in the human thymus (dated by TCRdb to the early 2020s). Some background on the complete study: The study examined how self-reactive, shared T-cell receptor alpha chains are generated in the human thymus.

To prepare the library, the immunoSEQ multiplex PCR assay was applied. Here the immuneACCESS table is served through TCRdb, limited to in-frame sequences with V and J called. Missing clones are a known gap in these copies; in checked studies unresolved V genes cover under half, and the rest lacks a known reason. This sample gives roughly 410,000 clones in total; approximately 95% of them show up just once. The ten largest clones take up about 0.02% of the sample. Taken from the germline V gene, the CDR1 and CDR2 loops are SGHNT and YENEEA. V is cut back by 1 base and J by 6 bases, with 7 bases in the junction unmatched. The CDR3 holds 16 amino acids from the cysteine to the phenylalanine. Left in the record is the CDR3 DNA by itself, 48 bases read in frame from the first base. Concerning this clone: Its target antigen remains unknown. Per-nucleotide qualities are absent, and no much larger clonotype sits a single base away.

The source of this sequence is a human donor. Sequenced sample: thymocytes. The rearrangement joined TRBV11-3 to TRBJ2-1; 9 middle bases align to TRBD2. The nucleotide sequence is TGTGCCAGCAGCTTAGGAGTAGCGGGAGTGCGCAATGAGCAGTTCTTC. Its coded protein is CASSLGVAGVRNEQFF.